The 24 T cell receptor beta chains in this list originate from one sample, sequenced in a study of cytomegalovirus exposure and HLA in healthy donors. The PCR had 60 Vbeta and 13 Jbeta primers. TCRdb keeps only in-frame clones here, not all; method: immunoSEQ multiplex PCR. The sample holds over 75,000 clones, about 88% seen once. Sequenced input: PBMCs. The receptors here all came from a woman in her fifties or sixties in good health and CMV-seronegative.

This clone has more than one count but fewer than ten. The chain combines TRBV7-2 with TRBJ1-5; the match to TRBD1 covers 7 bases. V shed 5 bases, J shed 0 bases, and the junction held 4 bases outside the gene matches. This CDR3 region has 15 residues. From germline, CDR1 is SGHTA and CDR2 FQGNSA. In nucleotides, the CDR3 is TGTGCCAGCAGCCCCGGGACAGATAGCAATCAGCCCCAGCATTTT. The encoded protein is CASSPGTDSNQPQHF. The full variable domain, with the rest looked up from reference TRBV7-2 and TRBJ1-5, is GAGVSQSPSNKVTEKGKDVELRCDPISGHTALYWYRQSLGQGLEFLIYFQGNSAPDKSGLPSDRFSAERTGGSVSTLTIQRTQQEDSAVYLCASSPGTDSNQPQHFGDGTRLSIL.

The CDR3 nucleotides are TGTGCCAGCAGTCTAATTGGGGGGGACTCCTACAATGAGCAGTTCTTC. Amino acids: CASSLIGGDSYNEQFF. The genes are TRBV27 and TRBJ2-1; 7 nucleotides align to TRBD2. The junction had 7 bases not matched to a gene; V was cut back by 5 bases and J by 0 bases. Per the germline V gene, CDR1 is MNHEY and CDR2 is SMNVEV (reference sequence). The CDR3 consists of 16 residues.

The V and J genes are TRBV5-5 and TRBJ2-7; 9 nucleotides agree with TRBD1. The J segment lost 6 bases and the V segment lost 4 bases, leaving 17 bases of the junction unmatched. Per the germline V gene, CDR1 is SGHKS and CDR2 is YYEKEE (reference sequence). This CDR3 spans 17 amino acids. CDR3 sequence reads: CASSLTTPGQGLREQYV. CDR3 DNA sequence: TGTGCCAGCAGCCTTACGACGCCGGGACAGGGATTACGCGAGCAGTACGTC.

This chain uses TRBV30 with TRBJ2-1; 8 bases agree with TRBD1. The CDR3 totals 17 residues. V shed 2 bases, J shed 0 bases, and the junction held 9 bases outside the gene matches. Germline CDR1 and CDR2: GTSNPN and SVGIG (reference sequence). This chain's CDR3 is CAWSWDRSKSSYNEQFF. In nucleotides, the CDR3 is TGTGCCTGGAGTTGGGACAGGTCGAAAAGCTCCTACAATGAGCAGTTCTTC.

The chain combines TRBV27 with TRBJ1-1, with D possibly TRBD1 on 5 matching bases. CDR3 length: 14 amino acids. Trimming removed 5 bases at V and 4 bases at J, with 14 bases between. Germline V gene lookup returns CDR1 MNHEY and CDR2 SMNVEV (reference sequence). Here the CDR3 reads CASSPGGVFTEAFF. CDR3 coding DNA: TGTGCCAGCAGTCCCGGGGGTGTATTCACTGAAGCTTTCTTT.

CDR3 DNA sequence: TGCAGCGTTCGGACAGAGACCGAGGGGCTGTTTTTT. Its translation: CSVRTETEGLFF. The chain joins TRBV29-1 to TRBJ2-2; TRBD1 is a possible D gene (6 bases). This CDR3 spans 12 amino acids. V dropped 5 bases and J dropped 13 bases, with 17 bases sitting between them. Germline CDR1 reads SQVTM; CDR2 reads ANQGSEA.

The chain is built from TRBV7-9 and TRBJ1-4, with a possible D match to TRBD1 (6 bases). Germline lookup yields CDR1 SEHNR and CDR2 FQNEAQ (reference sequence). V lost 5 bases, J lost 3 bases, and 16 bases lay in between. The CDR3 contains 16 residues. CDR3 coding DNA: TGTGCCAGCAGCCCAACCCGGACAGCTTCTAATGAAAAACTGTTTTTT. This gives the protein CASSPTRTASNEKLFF.

The rearrangement joins TRBV28 to TRBJ1-2; D is possibly TRBD1 (6 bases). The V gene lost 3 bases and the J gene lost 3 bases, with 8 bases spanning the gap. Germline CDR1 and CDR2: MDHEN and SYDVKM. The CDR3 covers 13 residues. CDR3 protein: CASSLDRYYGYTF. The CDR3 coding sequence is TGTGCCAGCAGTTTGGACAGATACTATGGCTACACCTTC.

The rearrangement uses TRBV4-1 and TRBJ2-1, with 9 bases identical to TRBD2. Trimming cost V 1 base and J 7 bases; bases outside gene matches: 11. Germline CDR1 MGHRA, CDR2 YSYEKL. CDR3 size: 17 residues. DNA of the CDR3: TGCGCCAGCAGCCAAGGCGGGACTAGCTTTACCCTAAATGAGCAGTTCTTC. It encodes CASSQGGTSFTLNEQFF.

This clone showed up just once. The genes are TRBV21-1 and TRBJ2-7; the table names TRBD1, a call not compared with the DNA. TRBV21-1 constitutes a pseudogene. This CDR3 region has 13 residues. CDR3: CASSKAGLGEQYF. CDR3 nucleotide sequence: TGTGCCAGCAGCAAAGCGGGCCTTGGGGAGCAGTACTTC.

The CDR3 DNA follows: TGTGCCAGCAGCGGGTTTGCTGGTTCCTACGAGCAGTACTTC. Amino acid sequence: CASSGFAGSYEQYF. The V gene is TRBV2, the J gene TRBJ2-7; D is ambiguous. V was shortened by 6 bases and J by 1 base, with 13 bases between the two germline ends. This CDR3 contains 14 residues. The germline V gene has CDR1 SNHLY and CDR2 FYNNEI.

The rearrangement links TRBV7-9 to TRBJ2-3; D unresolved. CDR1 and CDR2 from the germline V gene are SEHNR and FQNEAQ (reference sequence). This CDR3 comprises 13 residues. V lost 1 base and J 5 bases, leaving 7 bases between the germline ends. This chain's CDR3 is CASSLVELDTQYF. For the CDR3, the DNA is TGTGCCAGCAGCTTAGTCGAGTTAGATACGCAGTATTTT.

This sequence joins TRBV9 and TRBJ1-1; D unresolved. Germline loops: CDR1 SGDLS, CDR2 YYNGEE. Trimming stripped 0 bases from V and 0 bases from J, with 9 bases between. This CDR3 contains 15 residues. CDR3 in amino acids: CASSVGVDLNTEAFF. The DNA of the CDR3 is TGTGCCAGCAGCGTAGGGGTGGACTTGAACACTGAAGCTTTCTTT.

This chain links TRBV18 with TRBJ1-5; the D is unclear. This CDR3 has 14 residues. Between the trimmed V and J ends, which lost 5 bases and 3 bases, there was a span of 11 bases. Germline V CDR1 and CDR2: KGHSH, LQKENI. CDR3 nucleotides: TGTGCCAGCTCAGCACAGAGGGACAATCAGCCCCAGCATTTT. It yields the protein CASSAQRDNQPQHF.

This chain links TRBV7-2 with TRBJ1-2; D is ambiguous. This CDR3 is 13 amino acids long. Germline values: CDR1 SGHTA, CDR2 FQGNSA. V lost 5 bases to trimming and J lost 4 bases, with 11 bases between them. The CDR3 is CASSPRESYGYTF. CDR3 sequence (DNA): TGTGCCAGCAGCCCCCGAGAAAGCTATGGCTACACCTTC.

The rearrangement uses TRBV5-1 and TRBJ2-3; TRBD1 agrees at 8 bases. J lost 0 bases, V lost 4 bases, and 4 bases had no gene match. The CDR3 has 15 amino acids. Looked up from germline, CDR1 is SGHRS and CDR2 is YFSETQ. CDR3 nucleotides: TGCGCCAGCAGCCAGGACAGGGCTAGCACAGATACGCAGTATTTT. Amino acids: CASSQDRASTDTQYF.

The rearrangement joins TRBV7-9 to TRBJ1-4, with D uncertain. V shed 1 base and J shed 4 bases, with 13 bases lying between them. This CDR3 is built from 16 residues. Germline V lookup: CDR1 SEHNR, CDR2 FQNEAQ (reference sequence). CDR3 region: CASSLESPRINEKLFF. CDR3 bases: TGTGCCAGCAGCTTAGAGTCCCCCAGAATTAATGAAAAACTGTTTTTT.

J is TRBJ2-6 and V is TRBV19, with a tentative D call TRBD2 (5 bases). With 4 bases removed from V and 2 bases from J, the gap between germline ends came to 6 bases. The CDR3 spans 14 residues. Germline CDR1 reads LNHDA; CDR2 reads SQIVND (reference sequence). The CDR3: CASSTGTGANVLTF. DNA of the CDR3: TGTGCCAGTAGTACCGGGACTGGGGCCAACGTCCTGACTTTC.

The V call is TRBV18, the J call TRBJ2-7, with D possibly TRBD2 on 5 matching bases. Germline loops: CDR1 KGHSH, CDR2 LQKENI. Trimming took 2 bases from V and 1 from J, leaving 12 bases between them. The CDR3 consists of 15 residues. In nucleotides, the CDR3 is TGTGCCAGCTCACCAACGGGGATAGGGTCCTACGAGCAGTACTTC. Translated: CASSPTGIGSYEQYF.

The V gene is TRBV5-1, the J gene TRBJ1-1, with TRBD1 identical over 7 bases. This CDR3 contains 15 residues. Per germline, CDR1 SGHRS and CDR2 YFSETQ. J gave up 4 bases and V 1 base, and 7 bases lay outside the gene matches. In DNA form, the CDR3 reads TGCGCCAGCAGCTTGACAGTGACAGGGCCCACTGAAGCTTTCTTT. Translated: CASSLTVTGPTEAFF. The whole variable domain, remainder taken from reference TRBV5-1 and TRBJ1-1, is KAGVTQTPRYLIKTRGQQVTLSCSPISGHRSVSWYQQTPGQGLQFLFEYFSETQRNKGNFPGRFSGRQFSNSRSEMNVSTLELGDSALYLCASSLTVTGPTEAFFGQGTRLTVV.

The genes are TRBV2 and TRBJ2-7, with 7 positions matching TRBD1. V trimming: 5 bases; J trimming: 3 bases; junction bases outside the gene matches: 7. CDR3 size: 14 residues. In germline, CDR1 is SNHLY, CDR2 FYNNEI. Here the CDR3 reads CASSLGQADYEQYF. The CDR3 DNA follows: TGTGCCAGCAGTCTCGGACAGGCCGACTACGAGCAGTACTTC.

This clone showed up just a few times. The genes are TRBV5-1 and TRBJ2-3; 12 nucleotides match TRBD2. Germline V gives CDR1 SGHRS, CDR2 YFSETQ. Unmatched junction bases numbered 21, after V lost 4 bases and J lost 9 bases. CDR3 length equals 19 residues. The CDR3 region has the DNA TGCGCCAGCAGCACCTCCACCCAACTAGCGGGGGGATCACAGATAACGCAGTATTTT. This encodes CASSTSTQLAGGSQITQYF.

J is TRBJ1-1 and V is TRBV28; 9 nucleotides align to TRBD1. After removal of 3 bases from V and 3 bases from J, the junction contained 14 bases not matched to a gene. The CDR3 is 18 amino acids. CDR1 is MDHEN, CDR2 SYDVKM, per germline. The CDR3, as DNA: TGTGCCAGCAGTTTTAGCCGGACAGGGGACGGACTCGACACTGAAGCTTTCTTT. Its translation: CASSFSRTGDGLDTEAFF.

V usage is TRBV5-8 and J usage is TRBJ1-3, with D perhaps TRBD1 (6 bases). Germline V gene lookup returns CDR1 SGHTS and CDR2 YDEGEE. The V gene lost 4 bases and the J gene lost 1 base, with 15 bases spanning the gap. CDR3 size: 16 residues. CDR3 DNA: TGTGCCAGCAGCCCCAGAACAGGGCTATCTGGAAACACCATATATTTT. Translated: CASSPRTGLSGNTIYF.